These 25 T cell receptor beta chains were all obtained from the same sample, sequenced in a study of blood T cell repertoires in COVID-19. Method: immunoSEQ multiplex PCR; TCRdb's copy keeps in-frame clones and lacks some. The sample contains about 100,000 clones, around 84% of which appear only once. Sample: peripheral blood. These receptors were obtained from a woman aged 55-70 years in a cohort sampled during active or convalescent COVID-19.

This sequence joins TRBV29-1 and TRBJ2-7, with a weak D call TRBD2 (6 bases). With 8 bases removed from V and 7 bases from J, the gap between germline ends came to 24 bases. Per germline, CDR1 SQVTM and CDR2 ANQGSEA. The CDR3 totals 14 residues. The chain's CDR3 is CSTAGEARSLEQYF. The CDR3 nucleotides are TGCAGCACCGCCGGGGAGGCTAGAAGCTTGGAGCAGTACTTC.

The gene calls are TRBV29-1 and TRBJ1-5, with 8 bases identical to TRBD1. V lost 6 bases to trimming and J lost 0 bases; unmatched junction nucleotides: 4. The CDR3 has 14 amino acids. Germline V gene lookup returns CDR1 SQVTM and CDR2 ANQGSEA. The CDR3 loop reads CSVGQANSNQPQHF. The DNA for the CDR3 is TGCAGCGTGGGACAGGCGAATAGCAATCAGCCCCAGCATTTT.

This rearrangement joins TRBV4-2 to TRBJ2-1; 8 bases align to TRBD2. Germline loops: CDR1 LGHNA, CDR2 YNFKEQ. CDR3 length: 15 residues. Trimming took 5 bases from V and 5 from J; bases not matched to a gene: 8. CDR3 residues: CASSTLSGGHNEQFF. In DNA, the CDR3 is TGTGCCAGCAGCACACTAAGCGGGGGTCACAATGAGCAGTTCTTC.

The chain carries TRBV6-4 and TRBJ1-1; TRBD1 aligns across 9 bases. The CDR3 runs to 15 residues. J lost 5 bases, V lost 4 bases, and 8 bases had no gene match. Germline V CDR1 and CDR2: MRHNA, SNTAGT. CDR3 nucleotide sequence: TGTGCCAGCAGTGTAACAGGGGGCCGAGTGACTGAAGCTTTCTTT. It codes for CASSVTGGRVTEAFF.

The chain carries TRBV25-1 and TRBJ1-5; 7 bases line up with TRBD1. This CDR3 is built from 15 residues. From germline, CDR1 is MGHDK and CDR2 SYGVNS. The ends lost 1 base at V and 9 bases at J; junction bases unmatched: 9. CDR3 in amino acids: CASSESGDSNPPQHF. The CDR3 DNA follows: TGTGCCAGCAGTGAATCGGGGGACAGTAACCCGCCCCAGCATTTT. Variable domain in full (rest from reference TRBV25-1 and TRBJ1-5): EADIYQTPRYLVIGTGKKITLECSQTMGHDKMYWYQQDPGMELHLIHYSYGVNSTEKGDLSSESTVSRIRTEHFPLTLESARPSHTSQYLCASSESGDSNPPQHFGDGTRLSIL.

The chain combines TRBV29-1 with TRBJ2-1; 7 bases match TRBD2. Looked up from germline, CDR1 is SQVTM and CDR2 is ANQGSEA. This CDR3 has 13 amino acids. The V and J ends lost 4 bases and 4 bases, in that order; junction bases with no gene match: 4. CDR3 in DNA: TGCAGCGTTGTCCAGCGGGAATACAATGAGCAGTTCTTC. As protein: CSVVQREYNEQFF.

This rearrangement joins TRBV19 to TRBJ1-5; D gene uncertain. This CDR3 region has 13 residues. Trimming stripped 3 bases from V and 4 bases from J, with 7 bases between. Per germline, CDR1 LNHDA and CDR2 SQIVND (reference sequence). As DNA, the CDR3 is TGTGCCAGTAGTATCTCGGGGAATCAGCCCCAGCATTTT. Protein: CASSISGNQPQHF.

The rearrangement uses TRBV28 and TRBJ2-7; TRBD2 might be the D (6 bases). Germline CDR1 is MDHEN and CDR2 is SYDVKM. V lost 5 bases and J 5 bases, leaving 16 bases between the germline ends. This CDR3 spans 14 amino acids. The CDR3 DNA reads TGTGCCAGCAGTCGGGACTCCCTTAGGGACGAGCAGTACTTC. This translates into CASSRDSLRDEQYF.

The rearrangement joins TRBV10-3 to TRBJ1-1; no firm D call. V lost 8 bases and J 8 bases, leaving 12 bases between the germline ends. Germline V lookup: CDR1 ENHRY, CDR2 SYGVKD. This CDR3 contains 11 residues. For the CDR3, the DNA is TGTGCCATCCGATCTCAGGCAGAAGCTTTCTTT. Amino acid sequence: CAIRSQAEAFF.

The chain couples TRBV18 to TRBJ1-5; D is uncertain. This CDR3 spans 12 amino acids. Germline V lookup: CDR1 KGHSH, CDR2 LQKENI. The germline V and J ends were trimmed by 3 bases and 7 bases, with 7 bases remaining between them. The DNA for the CDR3 is TGTGCCAGCTCACCCCCGCTACAGCCCCAGCATTTT. Translating it yields CASSPPLQPQHF.

The chain has TRBV5-1 and TRBJ2-1, with D possibly being TRBD1 (6 bases). Germline V gives CDR1 SGHRS, CDR2 YFSETQ. This CDR3 contains 17 residues. The ends were cut back, 0 bases at V and 5 bases at J, with 18 bases in the middle. CDR3 nucleotide sequence: TGCGCCAGCAGCTTGGGTTCGGGGACACGGGTAGACAATGAGCAGTTCTTC. Protein product: CASSLGSGTRVDNEQFF.

The chain joins TRBV5-1 to TRBJ2-7, with D hard to call. V lost 2 bases and J lost 2, with 17 bases in between. The germline V gene has CDR1 SGHRS and CDR2 YFSETQ. The CDR3 is 16 amino acids. The CDR3 here is CASSLAGGLTTYEQYF. The CDR3 DNA reads as TGCGCCAGCAGCTTAGCTGGTGGGCTGACAACCTACGAGCAGTACTTC.

CDR3: CASSWTGSSYNSPLHF. CDR3 nucleotide sequence: TGTGCCAGCAGTTGGACAGGCAGCTCCTATAATTCACCCCTCCACTTT. The chain links TRBV6-6 to TRBJ1-6; TRBD1 matches at 7 bases. The CDR3 totals 16 residues. Germline assignment: CDR1 MNHNY and CDR2 SVGAGI (reference sequence). J lost 0 bases, V lost 4 bases, and 3 bases had no gene match.

The chain has TRBV27 and TRBJ1-2; perhaps TRBD1 as D (6 bases). Germline CDR1 and CDR2: MNHEY and SMNVEV (reference sequence). V dropped 2 bases and J dropped 2 bases, with 9 bases sitting between them. The CDR3 length is 14 residues. CDR3 sequence: CASSLRGGNYGYTF. In DNA, the CDR3 is TGTGCCAGCAGTTTAAGGGGGGGCAACTATGGCTACACCTTC.

The chain employs TRBV3-1 (or the pseudogene TRBV3-2) and TRBJ1-6; D is uncertain. The CDR3 has 14 amino acids. In germline, CDR1 is LGHDT, CDR2 YNNKEL (reference sequence). Trimming took off 4 bases at V and 9 bases at J, with 13 bases between the two ends. Here the CDR3 reads CASSPRDHSSPLHF. The CDR3 region has the DNA TGTGCCAGCAGCCCCCGGGATCACAGTTCACCCCTCCACTTT.

This chain links TRBV7-9 with TRBJ1-4; 7 nucleotides agree with TRBD1. The CDR3 loop spans 16 amino acids. V was pared by 0 bases and J by 3 bases, with 4 bases of the junction left unmatched. From germline, CDR1 is SEHNR and CDR2 FQNEAQ (reference sequence). CDR3 region: CASSLAGGAANEKLFF. The CDR3 DNA reads TGTGCCAGCAGCTTAGCAGGGGGCGCGGCTAATGAAAAACTGTTTTTT.

This chain links TRBV29-1 with TRBJ2-7, with 8 bases lining up with TRBD1. V lost 7 bases and J lost 1; bases outside the gene matches: 6. Germline V gene lookup returns CDR1 SQVTM and CDR2 ANQGSEA. The CDR3 sequence is 13 residues long. CDR3 DNA: TGCAGCGCAACGGACAGGGCGTCCTACGAGCAGTACTTC. Translation: CSATDRASYEQYF.

The V and J genes are TRBV5-1 and TRBJ1-1, with unresolved D. This CDR3 is 13 amino acids long. Per the germline V gene, CDR1 is SGHRS and CDR2 is YFSETQ. V shed 4 bases and J shed 6 bases, with 13 bases lying between them. The CDR3 spells CASSPFGGAEAFF. The CDR3 DNA sequence: TGCGCCAGCAGCCCCTTTGGAGGAGCTGAAGCTTTCTTT.

V gene TRBV6-5 combines with J gene TRBJ2-2; 8 bases are shared with TRBD2. Germline loops: CDR1 MNHEY, CDR2 SVGAGI. This CDR3 has 16 residues. V dropped 0 bases and J dropped 6; count of bases not matched to a gene: 6. CDR3 sequence: CASSYSPSGSSGELFF. CDR3 nucleotide sequence: TGTGCCAGCAGTTACTCACCTAGCGGGTCATCCGGGGAGCTGTTTTTT.

The table lists this clone with a few counts. The chain carries TRBV12-3 or TRBV12-4 and TRBJ1-3; D gene uncertain. This CDR3 spans 13 amino acids. V dropped 4 bases and J dropped 4 bases, with 8 bases sitting between them. As DNA, the CDR3 is TGTGCCAGCAGTTCCCTCTCCGGAAACACCATATATTTT. Encoded protein: CASSSLSGNTIYF.

The chain uses TRBV7-9 and TRBJ1-2; D gene ambiguous. V lost 1 base, J lost 4 bases, and 10 bases lay in between. The CDR3 contains 14 residues. CDR1 and CDR2 from the germline V gene are SEHNR and FQNEAQ (reference sequence). The CDR3 reads CASSLGVGVYGYTF. CDR3 in DNA: TGTGCCAGCAGCTTAGGGGTCGGGGTCTATGGCTACACCTTC.

In nucleotides, the CDR3 is TGTGCCAGCAGAAAGGACAGGGGAGTTGAAAAACTGTTTTTT. Translation: CASRKDRGVEKLFF. V usage is TRBV6-5 and J usage is TRBJ1-4; TRBD1 matches 9 bases. The CDR3 spans 14 residues. J was trimmed by 7 bases and V by 6 bases; bases with no gene match: 6. Germline values: CDR1 MNHEY, CDR2 SVGAGI.

The chain recombines TRBV19 with TRBJ1-4, with 8 bases identical to TRBD1. Losses at the gene ends were 9 bases for V and 5 bases for J; bases not matched to a gene: 11. The CDR3 loop spans 15 amino acids. The germline gives CDR1 LNHDA, CDR2 SQIVND (reference sequence). The CDR3 bases are TGTGCCAGACCGGGGAGGGGGACAGGAAATGAAAAACTGTTTTTT. Its translation is CARPGRGTGNEKLFF.

The chain combines TRBV28 with TRBJ2-4; D might be TRBD2 (6 bases). Germline CDR1 reads MDHEN; CDR2 reads SYDVKM. CDR3 length: 17 amino acids. With 2 bases removed from V and 1 base from J, the gap between germline ends came to 15 bases. The DNA of the CDR3 is TGTGCCAGCAGTTTACCTCCGCGGGGCCGTGCCAAAAACATTCAGTACTTC. Translation gives CASSLPPRGRAKNIQYF.

This chain joins TRBV15 and TRBJ1-1; tentatively, D is TRBD1 (5 bases). CDR3 length equals 14 residues. Looked up from germline, CDR1 is LNHNV and CDR2 is YYDKDF (reference sequence). Trimming removed 9 bases from V and 0 bases from J, with 14 bases in between. CDR3 region: CATVQRGLNTEAFF. The CDR3 nucleotides read TGTGCCACGGTACAAAGGGGATTGAACACTGAAGCTTTCTTT.